Reported below is one TCR beta chain. Its recognized antigen is unknown. No much larger clone exists at a distance of one base, and base qualities are not known. The data stem from a study of cytomegalovirus exposure and HLA in healthy donors (dated by TCRdb to 2015 to 2018). Describing the broader study: According to a later analysis, one platform produced both the roughly 130 validation repertoires and the 720 or so repertoires of the first cohort. The study aimed to test whether cataloging public T cell receptors could reveal signatures of past pathogen exposure. In addition to the first cohort of approximately 670 subjects, a separate validation cohort of 130 or so different subjects was used. The study combined high-throughput TCR immunosequencing, statistical association of individual TCRs with disease status, and machine learning to predict cytomegalovirus infection status.

Separate from the approximately 690-subject first cohort, the validation cohort of around 130 subjects was the group to which the donors belonged. The paper as a whole reports these results and caveats: Most TCR sequences were seen in very few donors, while some public TCRs were found in many individuals. The authors suggested that the approach could potentially be generalized to other disease states and immunological phenotypes. The validation cohort had no HLA typing available for a later analysis, so co-occurrence within that cohort was assessed over all 120 or so repertoires. In a later analysis, TCRs clustered in the first cohort were found to also tend to co-occur in the 100 to 150 validation repertoires, with around 94% of cluster scores above 0. The classifier was reported to diagnose cytomegalovirus status with high specificity and sensitivity in both the original and validation cohorts. The study listed 170 or so TCR beta chains as associated with cytomegalovirus. A few of the identified cytomegalovirus-associated TCR beta chains were confirmed in vitro to be specific for cytomegalovirus antigens.

Receptors were amplified or captured by the immunoSEQ multiplex PCR assay. The published analysis was carried out like this. A statistical classification framework was built for diagnosing cytomegalovirus status from the catalog of TCR beta chain sequences. TCRdb provides this immuneACCESS table in a form limited to in-frame rearrangements. Some clones are lacking; in checked studies, under half of them reflect an unresolved V gene, and why the rest are absent is not known. V, J and clone size derive from that table, while D and trimming were established from the DNA sequence. The sample includes approximately 180,000 clones, with roughly 86% observed a single time. Approximately 1.5% of the sample is held by the ten biggest clonotypes. The CDR3 runs 14 amino acids, cysteine and phenylalanine included. Left in the record is the CDR3 DNA by itself, 42 bases read in frame from the first base. From a lookup of the germline V gene, CDR1 and CDR2 are MNHEY and SVGAGI. Here V drops 4 bases and J drops 5 bases, and the junction holds 6 bases not matched to any gene.

The V and J segments used are TRBV6-5 and TRBJ2-5, and TRBD2 aligns with 8 junction nucleotides. The clonotype originates from a woman aged 18-29 years in good health and CMV-seronegative. Sequencing was done on a sample of PBMCs. The sequenced DNA is TGTGCCAGCAGTTCCGGGGGGGGAAGGGAGACCCAGTACTTC. Its translation reads: CASSSGGGRETQYF.